Listed below are T cell receptor beta chains from one sample, sequenced in a study of shared clonotypes between healthy human individuals. Sequencing used immunoSEQ multiplex PCR; TCRdb keeps in-frame clones, though not all of them. The data contain more than 2 million clones, approximately 95% of them singletons. The sequencing sample was made of naive CD4+ T cells sorted from blood. The receptors originated from a man between 18 and 35 years old in good health. Each CDR3 is given with its conserved first and last residue. The D gene is left open where the match is weak. The size entry is marked missing in some rows and otherwise reads once, few, many or a size class.

J gene: TRBJ1-6
D gene: -
clone size: -
V gene: TRBV6-1
CDR3 protein: CASLKGGGYNSPLHF
CDR3 DNA: TGTGCCAGCCTGAAAGGGGGTGGCTATAATTCACCCCTCCACTTT

J gene: TRBJ2-7
D gene: -
clone size: -
V gene: TRBV6-6
CDR3 protein: CASSYTVGSSYEQYF
CDR3 DNA: TGTGCCAGCAGTTACACCGTAGGGAGCTCCTACGAGCAGTACTTC

J gene: TRBJ1-1
D gene: -
clone size: many
V gene: TRBV28
CDR3 protein: CASSHPRPEAFF
CDR3 DNA: TGTGCCAGCAGCCACCCCCGCCCAGAAGCTTTCTTT

J gene: TRBJ2-7
D gene: -
clone size: -
V gene: TRBV5-1
CDR3 protein: CASSSGKVAVYEQYF
CDR3 DNA: TGCGCCAGCAGCTCGGGAAAGGTAGCGGTATACGAGCAGTACTTC

J gene: TRBJ2-2
D gene: -
clone size: -
V gene: TRBV2
CDR3 protein: CASSRQGNTGELFF
CDR3 DNA: TGTGCCAGCTCAAGGCAGGGGAACACCGGGGAGCTGTTTTTT

J gene: TRBJ2-5
D gene: TRBD2
clone size: -
V gene: TRBV6-1
CDR3 protein: CASSAGTSMETQYF
CDR3 DNA: TGTGCCAGCAGCGCCGGGACTAGCATGGAGACCCAGTACTTC

J gene: TRBJ2-1
D gene: -
clone size: -
V gene: TRBV5-1
CDR3 protein: CASSSPGSEGNEQFF
CDR3 DNA: TGCGCCAGCAGCTCCCCCGGGAGCGAGGGCAATGAGCAGTTCTTC

J gene: TRBJ2-3
D gene: -
clone size: -
V gene: TRBV27
CDR3 protein: CASSFQGASTQYF
CDR3 DNA: TGTGCCAGCTCCTTTCAGGGCGCGTCTACGCAGTATTTT

J gene: TRBJ1-6
D gene: TRBD1
clone size: few
V gene: TRBV19
CDR3 protein: CASSRQGANSPLHF
CDR3 DNA: TGTGCCAGTAGTCGACAGGGAGCAAATTCACCCCTCCACTTT

J gene: TRBJ2-3
D gene: TRBD1
clone size: -
V gene: TRBV10-1
CDR3 protein: CASSPGTGPTDTQYF
CDR3 DNA: TGCGCCAGCAGTCCCGGGACAGGACCCACAGATACGCAGTATTTT

J gene: TRBJ2-3
D gene: -
clone size: -
V gene: TRBV6-6
CDR3 protein: CASSYSPQGSTDTQYF
CDR3 DNA: TGTGCCAGCAGTTACAGTCCCCAGGGGTCGACAGATACGCAGTATTTT

J gene: TRBJ2-5
D gene: TRBD2
clone size: -
V gene: TRBV4-1
CDR3 protein: CASSHPPGLAGVGETQYF
CDR3 DNA: TGCGCCAGCAGCCATCCCCCGGGACTAGCGGGAGTCGGCGAGACCCAGTACTTC

J gene: TRBJ2-7
D gene: TRBD1
clone size: -
V gene: TRBV7-2
CDR3 protein: CASSFYQDRAEQYF
CDR3 DNA: TGTGCCAGCAGCTTTTACCAGGACAGGGCCGAGCAGTACTTC

J gene: TRBJ2-1
D gene: -
clone size: -
V gene: TRBV5-4
CDR3 protein: CASSWGNNEQFF
CDR3 DNA: TGTGCCAGCAGTTGGGGGAACAATGAGCAGTTCTTC

J gene: TRBJ1-1
D gene: TRBD1
clone size: -
V gene: TRBV7-9
CDR3 protein: CASSHTWDREGAEAFF
CDR3 DNA: TGTGCCAGCAGCCATACTTGGGACAGGGAAGGGGCTGAAGCTTTCTTT

J gene: TRBJ2-2
D gene: -
clone size: -
V gene: TRBV5-1
CDR3 protein: CASSSGDATGELFF
CDR3 DNA: TGCGCCAGCAGCTCTGGGGACGCCACCGGGGAGCTGTTTTTT

J gene: TRBJ2-5
D gene: TRBD2
clone size: -
V gene: TRBV15
CDR3 protein: CATSSWGTTQETQYF
CDR3 DNA: TGTGCCACCAGCAGCTGGGGGACTACTCAAGAGACCCAGTACTTC

J gene: TRBJ1-6
D gene: -
clone size: -
V gene: TRBV7-9
CDR3 protein: CASSLDGNSPLHF
CDR3 DNA: TGTGCCAGCAGCTTAGATGGTAATTCACCCCTCCACTTT

J gene: TRBJ1-2
D gene: -
clone size: -
V gene: TRBV28
CDR3 protein: CASSSLFQEVDYGYTF
CDR3 DNA: TGTGCCAGCAGTTCTTTATTCCAGGAGGTAGACTATGGCTACACCTTC

J gene: TRBJ2-1
D gene: TRBD1
clone size: -
V gene: TRBV6-5
CDR3 protein: CASRDRGTYNEQFF
CDR3 DNA: TGTGCCAGCAGAGACAGGGGGACCTACAATGAGCAGTTCTTC

J gene: TRBJ1-1
D gene: -
clone size: -
V gene: TRBV12-5
CDR3 protein: CASGLVRRGGILMNTEAFF
CDR3 DNA: TGTGCTAGTGGTTTGGTACGGAGGGGAGGGATCCTCATGAACACTGAAGCTTTCTTT

J gene: TRBJ2-3
D gene: -
clone size: -
V gene: TRBV7-8
CDR3 protein: CASSLGGSAATDTQYF
CDR3 DNA: TGTGCCAGCAGCTTAGGGGGGAGTGCGGCGACAGATACGCAGTATTTT

J gene: TRBJ2-7
D gene: TRBD2
clone size: -
V gene: TRBV7-2
CDR3 protein: CASSTTGLGYEQYF
CDR3 DNA: TGTGCCAGCAGCACAACGGGACTAGGCTACGAGCAGTACTTC

J gene: TRBJ2-1
D gene: -
clone size: -
V gene: TRBV9
CDR3 protein: CASSLEFRGNNEQFF
CDR3 DNA: TGCGCCAGCAGCTTGGAGTTCCGTGGGAATAATGAGCAGTTCTTC

J gene: TRBJ1-5
D gene: TRBD1
clone size: -
V gene: TRBV28
CDR3 protein: CASGSSGTANQPQHF
CDR3 DNA: TGTGCCAGCGGATCTTCCGGGACAGCCAATCAGCCCCAGCATTTT

J gene: TRBJ2-2
D gene: -
clone size: -
V gene: TRBV7-2
CDR3 protein: CASSRLGVTAGELFF
CDR3 DNA: TGTGCCAGCAGCCGGCTTGGAGTAACGGCCGGGGAGCTGTTTTTT

J gene: TRBJ2-2
D gene: -
clone size: few
V gene: TRBV15
CDR3 protein: CATSSGLTGELFF
CDR3 DNA: TGTGCCACCAGCAGTGGGCTCACCGGGGAGCTGTTTTTT

J gene: TRBJ2-7
D gene: TRBD1
clone size: few
V gene: TRBV16
CDR3 protein: CASSQSGWGQGAYEQYF
CDR3 DNA: TGTGCCAGCAGCCAATCGGGGTGGGGACAGGGGGCCTACGAGCAGTACTTC

J gene: TRBJ1-2
D gene: -
clone size: -
V gene: TRBV6-6
CDR3 protein: CASSYSNPYGYTF
CDR3 DNA: TGTGCCAGCAGTTACTCGAATCCCTATGGCTACACCTTC

J gene: TRBJ1-6
D gene: TRBD1
clone size: once
V gene: TRBV18
CDR3 protein: CASSPGTDYNSPLHF
CDR3 DNA: TGTGCCAGCTCACCAGGGACAGATTATAATTCACCCCTCCACTTT

J gene: TRBJ1-2
D gene: -
clone size: -
V gene: TRBV6-1
CDR3 protein: CASSNYGYTF
CDR3 DNA: TGTGCCAGCAGTAACTATGGCTACACCTTC

J gene: TRBJ1-2
D gene: -
clone size: -
V gene: TRBV30
CDR3 protein: CAWLPGSPYGYTF
CDR3 DNA: TGTGCCTGGCTTCCAGGGTCCCCATATGGCTACACCTTC

J gene: TRBJ2-6
D gene: -
clone size: -
V gene: TRBV7-6
CDR3 protein: CASSSPSSGANVLTF
CDR3 DNA: TGTGCCAGCAGCTCTCCCTCCTCTGGGGCCAACGTCCTGACTTTC

J gene: TRBJ2-3
D gene: -
clone size: -
V gene: TRBV25-1
CDR3 protein: CASSFLDTQYF
CDR3 DNA: TGTGCCAGCAGTTTTTTGGATACGCAGTATTTT

J gene: TRBJ2-5
D gene: TRBD2
clone size: -
V gene: TRBV11-2
CDR3 protein: CASSRLAGGVETQYF
CDR3 DNA: TGTGCCAGCAGCCGACTAGCGGGAGGGGTAGAGACCCAGTACTTC

J gene: TRBJ2-7
D gene: TRBD2
clone size: once
V gene: TRBV9
CDR3 protein: CASSVEGTSGYEQYF
CDR3 DNA: TGTGCCAGCAGCGTAGAAGGGACTAGCGGATACGAGCAGTACTTC

J gene: TRBJ2-1
D gene: -
clone size: -
V gene: TRBV7-3
CDR3 protein: CASSSTSQLGSYNEQFF
CDR3 DNA: TGTGCCAGCAGCTCGACTTCACAACTTGGGTCCTACAATGAGCAGTTCTTC

J gene: TRBJ1-4
D gene: -
clone size: -
V gene: TRBV28
CDR3 protein: CASSLPGGGEKLFF
CDR3 DNA: TGTGCCAGCAGTCTCCCCGGCGGGGGTGAAAAACTGTTTTTT

J gene: TRBJ2-4
D gene: TRBD2
clone size: -
V gene: TRBV29-1
CDR3 protein: CSVDGGLAGTLSGTDIQYF
CDR3 DNA: TGCAGCGTTGACGGGGGACTAGCGGGAACGCTGAGCGGAACGGACATTCAGTACTTC

J gene: TRBJ1-6
D gene: -
clone size: -
V gene: TRBV5-1
CDR3 protein: CASSFLDRGYNSPLHF
CDR3 DNA: TGCGCCAGCAGCTTTCTGGACAGAGGCTATAATTCACCCCTCCACTTT

J gene: TRBJ2-1
D gene: TRBD2
clone size: -
V gene: TRBV4-3
CDR3 protein: CASSQVGGTRGYNEQFF
CDR3 DNA: TGCGCCAGCAGCCAAGTAGGAGGGACTAGGGGCTACAATGAGCAGTTCTTC

J gene: TRBJ2-7
D gene: TRBD1
clone size: -
V gene: TRBV28
CDR3 protein: CASSLGQGRTYEQYF
CDR3 DNA: TGTGCCAGCAGCCTCGGACAGGGTAGGACCTACGAGCAGTACTTC

J gene: TRBJ2-1
D gene: -
clone size: -
V gene: TRBV2
CDR3 protein: CASSLVAVSYNEQFF
CDR3 DNA: TGTGCCAGCAGCCTAGTAGCGGTCTCCTACAATGAGCAGTTCTTC

J gene: TRBJ2-3
D gene: TRBD2
clone size: -
V gene: TRBV29-1
CDR3 protein: CSVSGTSGGTDTQYF
CDR3 DNA: TGCAGCGTTTCCGGGACTAGCGGGGGTACAGATACGCAGTATTTT

J gene: TRBJ1-1
D gene: -
clone size: -
V gene: TRBV7-9
CDR3 protein: CASSLVPGTEAFF
CDR3 DNA: TGTGCCAGCAGCTTAGTTCCGGGAACTGAAGCTTTCTTT

J gene: TRBJ1-1
D gene: -
clone size: -
V gene: TRBV6-5
CDR3 protein: CASSYSPDSTTEAFF
CDR3 DNA: TGTGCCAGCAGTTACAGCCCTGACAGTACCACTGAAGCTTTCTTT

J gene: TRBJ1-3
D gene: -
clone size: once
V gene: TRBV7-2
CDR3 protein: CASSLITGLGNTIYF
CDR3 DNA: TGTGCCAGCAGCTTAATAACAGGGCTTGGAAACACCATATATTTT